The 30 T cell receptor beta chains given below trace back to one sample, sequenced in a study of shared clonotypes between healthy human individuals. The table came from immunoSEQ multiplex PCR; TCRdb's copy has only in-frame clones and leaves some out. The table lists 2.5 million or so clones, just over 90% of them singletons. Material: naive CD4+ T cells sorted from blood. The subset denotes: CD45RA+ positively selected. Source of these receptors: a man between 18 and 35 years old in good health.

CDR3 sequence reads: CASSRQGWTDTQYF. CDR3 DNA: TGTGCCAGCAGCCGACAGGGATGGACAGATACGCAGTATTTT. The chain employs TRBV11-1 and TRBJ2-3; 7 positions agree with TRBD1. V lost 5 bases, J lost 3 bases, and 5 bases stayed unmatched. This CDR3 spans 14 amino acids. Germline CDR1 SGHAT, CDR2 FQDESV (reference sequence).

The chain has TRBV19 and TRBJ1-1, with D unclear. The V end was cut by 4 bases, the J end by 1 base, with 10 bases between. The CDR3 is 14 residues long. CDR1 LNHDA and CDR2 SQIVND come from the germline V gene (reference sequence). CDR3 sequence (DNA): TGTGCCAGTAGTAGATCAGACAAGAACACTGAAGCTTTCTTT. It is translated as CASSRSDKNTEAFF.

The genes are TRBV5-1 and TRBJ2-2; D call uncertain. In germline, CDR1 is SGHRS, CDR2 YFSETQ. The CDR3 sequence is 14 residues long. V shed 2 bases and J shed 3 bases, with 8 bases lying between them. The CDR3 nucleotides are TGCGCCAGCAGCTTCCCGAGTGACACCGGGGAGCTGTTTTTT. It translates to CASSFPSDTGELFF.

J is TRBJ1-3 and V is TRBV5-1, with a tentative D call TRBD1 (5 bases). Germline values: CDR1 SGHRS, CDR2 YFSETQ. V was pared by 4 bases and J by 15 bases, with 17 bases between. The CDR3 consists of 12 residues. CDR3 amino acids: CASSPPGDSQYF. The CDR3 coding sequence is TGCGCCAGCAGCCCTCCGGGTGACAGCCAATATTTT.

Turning to this clone: This same CDR3 is encoded by further DNA sequences in the sample. The V and J genes are TRBV5-1 and TRBJ2-2; either TRBD1 or TRBD2 may supply D (6 bases each). The CDR3 length is 15 residues. V was pared by 0 bases and J by 3 bases, with 9 bases between. The germline V gene encodes CDR1 SGHRS and CDR2 YFSETQ. CDR3 in DNA: TGCGCCAGCAGCTTGGAAGGGGGGTACACCGGGGAGCTGTTTTTT. It translates to CASSLEGGYTGELFF. Combining the CDR3 with reference TRBV5-1 and TRBJ2-2 gives the whole variable domain KAGVTQTPRYLIKTRGQQVTLSCSPISGHRSVSWYQQTPGQGLQFLFEYFSETQRNKGNFPGRFSGRQFSNSRSEMNVSTLELGDSALYLCASSLEGGYTGELFFGEGSRLTVL.

This clone has a single count. The chain is built from TRBV5-4 and TRBJ2-5, with 9 bases that match TRBD1. This CDR3 region has 17 residues. Trimming at V came to 0 bases and at J to 5 bases, leaving 11 bases not matched to a gene. Germline lookup yields CDR1 SGHNT and CDR2 YYREEE (reference sequence). CDR3 region: CASSLVWRTGVPETQYF. The CDR3 bases are TGTGCCAGCAGCTTGGTCTGGCGGACAGGGGTTCCGGAGACCCAGTACTTC.

The V and J genes are TRBV30 and TRBJ2-7, with D possibly TRBD1 on 6 matching bases. The CDR3 length is 16 residues. Trimming stripped 2 bases from V and 3 bases from J, with 20 bases between. CDR1 is GTSNPN, CDR2 SVGIG, per germline (reference sequence). The CDR3 is CAWSPTINRANYEQYF. The DNA for the CDR3 is TGTGCCTGGAGTCCGACGATCAACAGGGCTAACTACGAGCAGTACTTC. The complete variable domain, with remaining parts taken from reference TRBV30 and TRBJ2-7, reads SQTIHQWPATLVQPVGSPLSLECTVEGTSNPNLYWYRQAAGRGLQLLFYSVGIGQISSEVPQNLSASRPQDRQFILSSKKLLLSDSGFYLCAWSPTINRANYEQYFGPGTRLTVT.

A word on this clone: Different DNA sequences within this sample yield the same CDR3. The V gene is TRBV30, the J gene TRBJ1-2; D possibly corresponds to TRBD1 (5 bases). Germline loops: CDR1 GTSNPN, CDR2 SVGIG (reference sequence). Between the trimmed V and J ends, which lost 3 bases and 3 bases, there was a span of 5 bases. The CDR3 has 11 amino acids. The CDR3 spells CAWSRDYGYTF. The CDR3 DNA sequence: TGTGCCTGGAGCAGGGACTATGGCTACACCTTC.

This sequence joins TRBV18 and TRBJ1-6; a possible D gene is TRBD1 (5 bases). In germline, CDR1 is KGHSH, CDR2 LQKENI. Between the trimmed V and J ends, which lost 2 bases and 10 bases, there was a span of 12 bases. CDR3 length: 14 residues. CDR3 coding DNA: TGTGCCAGCTCACCAAGGGACCAATCCTCACCCCTCCACTTT. Amino acids: CASSPRDQSSPLHF. Based on the CDR3 plus reference TRBV18 and TRBJ1-6, the full variable domain is NAGVMQNPRHLVRRRGQEARLRCSPMKGHSHVYWYRQLPEEGLKFMVYLQKENIIDESGMPKERFSAEFPKEGPSILRIQQVVRGDSAAYFCASSPRDQSSPLHFGNGTRLTVT.

The rearrangement uses TRBV5-1 and TRBJ2-7; 11 bases fit TRBD2. From germline, CDR1 is SGHRS and CDR2 YFSETQ. The V segment lost 4 bases and the J segment 2 bases; nucleotides outside the gene matches: 5. The CDR3 covers 15 residues. CDR3: CASSPDSGGAYEQYF. The CDR3 nucleotides read TGCGCCAGCAGCCCGGATAGCGGGGGGGCCTACGAGCAGTACTTC.

V is TRBV19 and J is TRBJ1-1; D is perhaps TRBD1 (6 bases). V dropped 6 bases and J dropped 1 base, with 18 bases sitting between them. The CDR3 contains 16 residues. Germline V gene sequence: CDR1 LNHDA, CDR2 SQIVND (reference sequence). CDR3 sequence: CASSHLAGGENTEAFF. DNA of the CDR3: TGTGCCAGTAGCCATCTGGCGGGGGGCGAGAACACTGAAGCTTTCTTT.

V usage is TRBV5-5 and J usage is TRBJ1-2, with 7 bases lining up with TRBD1. Trimming took 3 bases from V and 4 from J; bases not matched to a gene: 9. From germline, CDR1 is SGHKS and CDR2 YYEKEE (reference sequence). The CDR3 is 15 amino acids. In DNA, the CDR3 is TGTGCCAGCAGCTCCGGAGGGACAGCGCTCTATGGCTACACCTTC. Its protein product is CASSSGGTALYGYTF.

The V gene is TRBV6-5, the J gene TRBJ2-7; weak D call: TRBD1 (5 bases). The CDR3 totals 14 residues. The germline gives CDR1 MNHEY, CDR2 SVGAGI. V was pared by 2 bases and J by 5 bases, with 13 bases between. CDR3 protein: CASSYRARVHEQYF. For the CDR3, the DNA is TGTGCCAGCAGTTACAGGGCCAGGGTCCACGAGCAGTACTTC.

This clone has only one observation. The chain has TRBV2 and TRBJ2-2; D is undetermined. V was cut by 5 bases and J by 6 bases, with 10 bases left in between. This CDR3 is 13 amino acids long. Germline V gene sequence: CDR1 SNHLY, CDR2 FYNNEI. The CDR3 sequence: CASSPSLAGELFF. Written as DNA, the CDR3 is TGTGCCAGCAGTCCTTCGTTGGCCGGGGAGCTGTTTTTT.

The chain links TRBV9 to TRBJ2-5; D uncertain. Germline V gene data show CDR1 as SGDLS and CDR2 as YYNGEE. The CDR3 has 13 residues. The germline V and J ends were trimmed by 3 bases and 1 base, with 7 bases remaining between them. The CDR3 sequence: CASSAPSQETQYF. In DNA form, the CDR3 reads TGTGCCAGCAGCGCCCCATCCCAAGAGACCCAGTACTTC.

V usage is TRBV9 and J usage is TRBJ2-3; 8 nucleotides match TRBD1. The CDR3 extends over 16 amino acids. Trimming removed 0 bases from V and 1 base from J; junction bases left unmatched: 4. Germline-derived CDR1 and CDR2 are SGDLS and YYNGEE. The chain's CDR3 is CASSVGVGQGTDTQYF. The CDR3 bases are TGTGCCAGCAGCGTAGGGGTGGGACAGGGCACAGATACGCAGTATTTT.

In regard to this clone: The same CDR3 is also encoded by other DNA sequences in this sample. V and J are TRBV18 and TRBJ2-5, with D hard to call. The CDR3 spans 13 residues. Germline V gene sequence: CDR1 KGHSH, CDR2 LQKENI. The V and J ends lost 1 base and 1 base respectively, with 4 bases between them. CDR3 coding DNA: TGTGCCAGCTCACCACTTCCCCAAGAGACCCAGTACTTC. Amino acids: CASSPLPQETQYF.

V gene TRBV7-2 combines with J gene TRBJ1-1, with D possibly TRBD1 on 6 matching bases. Trimming took 5 bases from V and 1 from J, leaving 11 bases between them. The CDR3 length is 14 residues. CDR1 is SGHTA and CDR2 is FQGNSA in the germline V gene. The CDR3 nucleotides are TGTGCCAGCAGCCCCGGGACACAGAACACTGAAGCTTTCTTT. Its protein is CASSPGTQNTEAFF.

With regard to this clone: This sample also contains other DNA sequences that code for the same CDR3. CDR3 amino acids: CASSYGQLNEKLFF. CDR3 coding DNA: TGTGCCAGCAGTTACGGCCAGCTTAATGAAAAACTGTTTTTT. The chain couples TRBV6-6 to TRBJ1-4; no clear D. Looked up from germline, CDR1 is MNHNY and CDR2 is SVGAGI (reference sequence). CDR3 length equals 14 residues. V was shortened by 2 bases and J by 4 bases, with 8 bases between the two germline ends.

The V and J genes are TRBV6-6 and TRBJ2-7; 9 bases line up with TRBD1. With V trimmed by 2 bases and J by 6 bases, 11 bases remained unmatched. The CDR3 totals 16 residues. CDR1 and CDR2 from the germline V gene are MNHNY and SVGAGI (reference sequence). The DNA of the CDR3 is TGTGCCAGCAGTTACCCTCGGACAGGGGACTTTCTCGAGCAGTACTTC. Its translation is CASSYPRTGDFLEQYF.

The chain couples TRBV16 to TRBJ1-5; D ambiguous. The CDR3 consists of 15 residues. Trimming took off 3 bases at V and 6 bases at J, with 15 bases between the two ends. CDR1 and CDR2 from the germline V gene are KGHSY and FQNENV. CDR3 residues: CASSQAGGKGQPQHF. DNA of the CDR3: TGTGCCAGCAGCCAGGCGGGCGGTAAGGGTCAGCCCCAGCATTTT.

The chain employs TRBV10-3 and TRBJ2-5, with D perhaps TRBD2 (6 bases). This CDR3 is 14 amino acids long. Germline V gene sequence: CDR1 ENHRY, CDR2 SYGVKD. Trimming shortened V by 6 bases and J by 5 bases, and 16 bases separated the two germline ends. CDR3 nucleotide sequence: TGTGCCATCAGCCCGGGACTTCCCATGGAGACCCAGTACTTC. This gives the protein CAISPGLPMETQYF.

The V gene is TRBV5-1, the J gene TRBJ2-1; 7 bases are shared with TRBD2. The CDR3 spans 16 residues. Germline V CDR1 and CDR2: SGHRS, YFSETQ. J lost 2 bases, V lost 0 bases, and 5 bases had no gene match. The CDR3 loop reads CASSLEASGTYNEQFF. CDR3 coding DNA: TGCGCCAGCAGCTTGGAGGCTAGCGGAACCTACAATGAGCAGTTCTTC. The entire variable domain, with the rest obtained from reference TRBV5-1 and TRBJ2-1, is as follows: KAGVTQTPRYLIKTRGQQVTLSCSPISGHRSVSWYQQTPGQGLQFLFEYFSETQRNKGNFPGRFSGRQFSNSRSEMNVSTLELGDSALYLCASSLEASGTYNEQFFGPGTRLTVL.

This sequence joins TRBV30 and TRBJ2-2; 10 bases line up with TRBD2. With V trimmed by 0 bases and J by 0 bases, 4 bases remained unmatched. The CDR3 totals 17 residues. Germline V gives CDR1 GTSNPN, CDR2 SVGIG (reference sequence). The chain's CDR3 is CAWSVLAGPSNTGELFF. The CDR3, as DNA: TGTGCCTGGAGTGTACTAGCGGGACCATCGAACACCGGGGAGCTGTTTTTT.

The chain uses TRBV7-2 and TRBJ1-3; the match to TRBD1 covers 8 bases. Germline values: CDR1 SGHTA, CDR2 FQGNSA. V lost 5 bases to trimming and J lost 1 base; unmatched junction nucleotides: 10. The CDR3 loop spans 17 amino acids. CDR3 DNA sequence: TGTGCCAGCAGCACCAGGGGGCCCTCGGCATCTGGAAACACCATATATTTT. It encodes CASSTRGPSASGNTIYF.

DNA of the CDR3: TGTGCCAGCAGGACTTGGACAGGGGGACAGGGTGAGCAGTACTTC. Translating gives CASRTWTGGQGEQYF. The chain carries TRBV2 and TRBJ2-7; 10 bases match TRBD1. V shed 6 bases and J 7 bases; nucleotides not matched to a gene: 12. CDR3 length: 15 amino acids. Per germline, CDR1 SNHLY and CDR2 FYNNEI.

This clone was seen just once. V and J are TRBV6-6 and TRBJ1-6, with 9 bases lining up with TRBD1. The J segment lost 6 bases and the V segment lost 11 bases, leaving 8 bases of the junction unmatched. CDR1 and CDR2 from the germline V gene are MNHNY and SVGAGI (reference sequence). The CDR3 runs 14 residues. This CDR3 is CAPTGTGINSPLHF. CDR3 DNA sequence: TGTGCCCCCACTGGGACAGGGATTAATTCACCCCTCCACTTT.

The rearrangement links TRBV6-5 to TRBJ2-7; TRBD2 is a possible D gene (6 bases). The V gene lost 6 bases and the J gene lost 0 bases, with 12 bases spanning the gap. This CDR3 contains 14 residues. Looked up from germline, CDR1 is MNHEY and CDR2 is SVGAGI. CDR3 in amino acids: CASSRTGVSYEQYF. As DNA, the CDR3 is TGTGCCAGCAGCCGCACGGGGGTCTCCTACGAGCAGTACTTC.

This chain connects TRBV6-1 to TRBJ2-1; D is uncertain. The CDR3 is 12 residues long. Deletions cut 7 bases from V and 7 bases from J, with 11 bases between. From germline, CDR1 is MNHNS and CDR2 SASEGT. The CDR3: CASTGTANEQFF. CDR3 in DNA: TGTGCCAGCACCGGAACCGCGAATGAGCAGTTCTTC.

Comments on this clone: Other DNA sequences within the sample encode an identical CDR3. V usage is TRBV5-6 and J usage is TRBJ2-7, with TRBD1 matching over 8 bases. This CDR3 has 15 residues. From germline, CDR1 is SGHDT and CDR2 YYEEEE. J lost 0 bases, V lost 2 bases, and 4 bases had no gene match. As DNA, the CDR3 is TGTGCCAGCAGCTTAGACAGGGGCAGCTCCTACGAGCAGTACTTC. Translated: CASSLDRGSSYEQYF.